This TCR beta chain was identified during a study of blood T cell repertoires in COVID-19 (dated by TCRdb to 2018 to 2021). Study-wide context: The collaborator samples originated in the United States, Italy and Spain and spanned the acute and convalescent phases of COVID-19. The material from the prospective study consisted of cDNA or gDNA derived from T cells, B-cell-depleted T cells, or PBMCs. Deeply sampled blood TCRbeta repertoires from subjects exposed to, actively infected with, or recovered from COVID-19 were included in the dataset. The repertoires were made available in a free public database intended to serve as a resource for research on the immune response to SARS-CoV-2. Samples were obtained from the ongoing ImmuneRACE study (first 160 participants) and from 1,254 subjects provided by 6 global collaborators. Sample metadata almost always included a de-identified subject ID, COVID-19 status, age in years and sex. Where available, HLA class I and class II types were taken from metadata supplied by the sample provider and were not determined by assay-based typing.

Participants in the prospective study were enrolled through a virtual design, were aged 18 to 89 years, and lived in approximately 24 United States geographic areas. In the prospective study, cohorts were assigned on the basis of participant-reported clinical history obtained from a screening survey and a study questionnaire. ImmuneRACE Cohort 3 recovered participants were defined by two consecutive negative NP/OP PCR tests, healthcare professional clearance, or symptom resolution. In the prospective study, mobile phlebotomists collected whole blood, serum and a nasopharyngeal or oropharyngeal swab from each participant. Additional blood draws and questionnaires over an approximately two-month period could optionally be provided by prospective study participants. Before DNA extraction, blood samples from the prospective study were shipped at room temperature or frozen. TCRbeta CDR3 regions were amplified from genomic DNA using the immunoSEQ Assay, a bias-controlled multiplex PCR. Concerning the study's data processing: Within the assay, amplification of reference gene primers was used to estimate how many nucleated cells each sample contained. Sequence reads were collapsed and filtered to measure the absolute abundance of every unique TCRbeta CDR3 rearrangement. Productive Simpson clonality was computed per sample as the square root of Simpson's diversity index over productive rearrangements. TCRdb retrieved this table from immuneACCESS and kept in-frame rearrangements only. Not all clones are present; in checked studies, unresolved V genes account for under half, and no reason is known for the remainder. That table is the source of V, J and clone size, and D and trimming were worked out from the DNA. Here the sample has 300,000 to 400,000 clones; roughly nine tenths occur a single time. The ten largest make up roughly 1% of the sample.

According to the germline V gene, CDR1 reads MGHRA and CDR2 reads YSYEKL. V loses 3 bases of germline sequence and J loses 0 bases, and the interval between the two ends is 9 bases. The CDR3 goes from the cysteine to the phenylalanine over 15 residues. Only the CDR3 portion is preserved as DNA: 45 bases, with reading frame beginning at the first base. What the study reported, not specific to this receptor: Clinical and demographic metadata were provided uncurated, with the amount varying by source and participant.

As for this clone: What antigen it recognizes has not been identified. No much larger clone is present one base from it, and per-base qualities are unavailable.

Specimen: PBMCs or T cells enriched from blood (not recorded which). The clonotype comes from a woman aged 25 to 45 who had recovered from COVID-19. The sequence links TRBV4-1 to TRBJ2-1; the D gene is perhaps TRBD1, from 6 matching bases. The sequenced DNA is TGCGCCAGCAGCCAGGGCAGGGGCTCCTACAATGAGCAGTTCTTC. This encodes CASSQGRGSYNEQFF.